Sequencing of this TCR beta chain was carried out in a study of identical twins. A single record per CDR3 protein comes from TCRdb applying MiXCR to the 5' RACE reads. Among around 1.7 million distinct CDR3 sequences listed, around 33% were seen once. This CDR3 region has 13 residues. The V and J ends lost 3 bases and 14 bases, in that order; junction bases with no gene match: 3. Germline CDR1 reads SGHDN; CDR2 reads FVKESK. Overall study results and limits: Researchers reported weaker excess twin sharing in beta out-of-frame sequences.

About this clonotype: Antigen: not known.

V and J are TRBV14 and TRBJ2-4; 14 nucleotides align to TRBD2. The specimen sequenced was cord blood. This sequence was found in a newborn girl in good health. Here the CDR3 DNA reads TGTGCCAGCAGCCAGGGACTAGCGGGAGAAAAGTACTTC. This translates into CASSQGLAGEKYF.